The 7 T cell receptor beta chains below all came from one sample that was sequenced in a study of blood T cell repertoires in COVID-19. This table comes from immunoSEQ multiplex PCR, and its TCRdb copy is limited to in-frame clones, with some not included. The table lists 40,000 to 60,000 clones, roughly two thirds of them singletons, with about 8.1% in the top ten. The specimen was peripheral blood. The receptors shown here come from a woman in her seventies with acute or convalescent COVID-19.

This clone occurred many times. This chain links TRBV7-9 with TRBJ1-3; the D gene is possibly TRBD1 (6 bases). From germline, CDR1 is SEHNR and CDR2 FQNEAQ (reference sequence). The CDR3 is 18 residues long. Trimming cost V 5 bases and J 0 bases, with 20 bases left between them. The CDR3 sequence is CASSVRGTSAYSGNTIYF. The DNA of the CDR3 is TGTGCCAGCAGCGTAAGGGGGACAAGCGCTTACTCTGGAAACACCATATATTTT. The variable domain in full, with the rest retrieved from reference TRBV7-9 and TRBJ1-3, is DTGVSQNPRHKITKRGQNVTFRCDPISEHNRLYWYRQTLGQGPEFLTYFQNEAQLEKSRLLSDRFSAERPKGSFSTLEIQRTEQGDSAMYLCASSVRGTSAYSGNTIYFGEGSWLTVV.

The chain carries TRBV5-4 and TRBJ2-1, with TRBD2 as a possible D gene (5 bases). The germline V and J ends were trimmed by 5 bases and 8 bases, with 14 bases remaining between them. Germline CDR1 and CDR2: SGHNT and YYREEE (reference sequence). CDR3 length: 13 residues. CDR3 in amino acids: CASRIGGRDEQFF. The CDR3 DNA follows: TGTGCCAGCAGGATCGGCGGGCGGGATGAGCAGTTCTTC.

CDR3 sequence reads: CASSLTTSGSYEQYF. CDR3 coding DNA: TGTGCCAGCAGCCTGACAACTAGCGGGAGTTACGAGCAGTACTTC. The chain has TRBV7-2 and TRBJ2-7; 11 bases align to TRBD2. Germline lookup yields CDR1 SGHTA and CDR2 FQGNSA. This CDR3 region has 15 residues. V lost 5 bases and J lost 4; bases outside the gene matches: 7.

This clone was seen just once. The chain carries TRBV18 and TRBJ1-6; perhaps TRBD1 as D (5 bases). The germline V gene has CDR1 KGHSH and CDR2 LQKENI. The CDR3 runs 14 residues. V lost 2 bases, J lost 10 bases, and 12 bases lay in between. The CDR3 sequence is CASSPGRGRSPLHF. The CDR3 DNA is TGTGCCAGCTCACCAGGGAGGGGTCGGTCACCCCTCCACTTT.

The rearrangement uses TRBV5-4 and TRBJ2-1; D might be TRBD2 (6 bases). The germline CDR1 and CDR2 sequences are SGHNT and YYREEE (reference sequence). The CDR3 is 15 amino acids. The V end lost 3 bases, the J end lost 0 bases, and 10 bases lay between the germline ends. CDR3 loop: CASSSTGSSYNEQFF. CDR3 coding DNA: TGTGCCAGCAGCTCAACCGGGAGCTCCTACAATGAGCAGTTCTTC.

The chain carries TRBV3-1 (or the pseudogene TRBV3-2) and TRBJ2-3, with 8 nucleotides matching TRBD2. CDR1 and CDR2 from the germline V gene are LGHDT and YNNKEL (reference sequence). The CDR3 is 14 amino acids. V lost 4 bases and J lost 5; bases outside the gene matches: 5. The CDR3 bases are TGTGCCAGCAGCCTGGGACTAGTAAAAGATACGCAGTATTTT. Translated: CASSLGLVKDTQYF.

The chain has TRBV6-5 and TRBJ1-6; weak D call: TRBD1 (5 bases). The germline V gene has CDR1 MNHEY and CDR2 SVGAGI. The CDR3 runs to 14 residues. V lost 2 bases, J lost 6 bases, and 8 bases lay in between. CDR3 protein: CASSYGGSNSPLHF. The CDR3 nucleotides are TGTGCCAGCAGTTACGGGGGGTCTAATTCACCCCTCCACTTT.